This entry lists 25 T cell receptor beta chains sequenced from one sample in a study of T cells in Graves' hyperthyroidism and ophthalmopathy. The CDR3 regions of TCR beta were amplified from RNA transcripts. TCR CDR3 underwent first-round RT-PCR with the HTBI primer set. TCRdb reanalysed the multiplex PCR reads using MiXCR and keeps one entry per CDR3 protein. The table includes fewer than 550,000 distinct CDR3 sequences, 15% to 19% detected once. Sequencing input: blood. These receptors were taken from a woman aged 18-35 years with Graves' hyperthyroidism.

The table lists this clonotype with a few counts. The V call is TRBV5-1, the J call TRBJ2-1; D possibly matches TRBD1 or TRBD2 (5 bases each). V lost 4 bases and J lost 2, with 13 bases in between. The CDR3 sequence is 15 residues long. In germline, CDR1 is SGHRS, CDR2 YFSETQ. The CDR3 sequence: CASSRDHYAYNEQFF. In nucleotides, the CDR3 is TGCGCCAGCAGCCGGGACCACTACGCCTACAATGAGCAGTTCTTC.

This clonotype was counted at least ten times. The chain joins TRBV2 to TRBJ1-2; the D gene is possibly TRBD1 (6 bases). V was clipped by 6 bases and J by 2 bases, with 10 bases between them. Germline CDR1 is SNHLY and CDR2 is FYNNEI. This CDR3 region has 13 residues. The CDR3 DNA follows: TGTGCCAGCAGGGTGGACAGAAACTATGGCTACACCTTC. Translation gives CASRVDRNYGYTF. The full variable domain, its missing parts supplied by reference TRBV2 and TRBJ1-2, is EPEVTQTPSHQVTQMGQEVILRCVPISNHLYFYWYRQILGQKVEFLVSFYNNEISEKSEIFDDQFSVERPDGSNFTLKIRSTKLEDSAMYFCASRVDRNYGYTFGSGTRLTVV.

The table lists this clonotype with many counts. The gene calls are TRBV6-2 or TRBV6-3 and TRBJ2-1; TRBD2 agrees at 12 bases. There are 17 residues in the CDR3. CDR1 is MNHEY, CDR2 SVGEGT, per germline. The trim removed 3 bases at V and 10 bases at J, leaving 13 bases unmatched. The CDR3 sequence is CASSYSPLAGGNKEQFF. The CDR3 DNA reads TGTGCCAGCAGTTATAGTCCTCTAGCGGGAGGGAATAAGGAGCAGTTCTTC.

This clonotype was detected many times. This chain links TRBV10-3 with TRBJ2-4; tentative D call: TRBD2 (5 bases). V was pared by 2 bases and J by 1 base, with 9 bases between. Germline V gene data show CDR1 as ENHRY and CDR2 as SYGVKD. This CDR3 has 15 residues. In DNA form, the CDR3 reads TGTGCCATCAGTGAGAGTGGCGGGGCCAAAAACATTCAGTACTTC. Amino acid sequence: CAISESGGAKNIQYF.

This chain connects TRBV13 to TRBJ1-2, with D perhaps TRBD1 (6 bases). Germline loops: CDR1 PRHDT, CDR2 FYEKMQ (reference sequence). The V and J ends lost 1 base and 4 bases respectively, with 10 bases between them. The CDR3 loop spans 14 amino acids. For the CDR3, the DNA is TGTGCCAGCAGCTTAGAAAGGACAGCCTATGGCTACACCTTC. Its translation is CASSLERTAYGYTF.

This sequence joins TRBV11-2 and TRBJ2-2; 10 bases fit TRBD2. Germline V CDR1 and CDR2: SGHAT, FQNNGV. The CDR3 has 15 residues. J gave up 6 bases and V 3 bases, and 4 bases lay outside the gene matches. The CDR3 loop is CASSFLAGAAGELFF. In DNA form, the CDR3 reads TGTGCCAGCAGCTTTCTAGCGGGAGCGGCCGGGGAGCTGTTTTTT. The full variable domain, its missing parts supplied by reference TRBV11-2 and TRBJ2-2, is EAGVAQSPRYKIIEKRQSVAFWCNPISGHATLYWYQQILGQGPKLLIQFQNNGVVDDSQLPKDRFSAERLKGVDSTLKIQPAKLEDSAVYLCASSFLAGAAGELFFGEGSRLTVL.

Comments on this clonotype: This may stem from a read error, because a much larger clone lies one nucleotide away. V is TRBV20-1 and J is TRBJ2-1; D is unclear. The DNA matches TRBJ2-7 better at its end, which makes the J call doubtful. Germline V lookup: CDR1 DFQATT, CDR2 SNEGSKA (reference sequence). This CDR3 comprises 13 residues. For the CDR3, the DNA is TGCAGTGCTAGAGGCGATGGCTACAATGAGCAGTACTTC. Its translation: CSARGDGYNEQYF.

In its sample, this clonotype was seen many times. V gene TRBV7-3 combines with J gene TRBJ2-7; D might be TRBD1 (5 bases). The ends were cut back, 5 bases at V and 0 bases at J, with 20 bases in the middle. This CDR3 region has 17 residues. Germline CDR1 and CDR2: SGHTA and FQGTGA. CDR3 protein: CASSPTPDTASSYEQYF. In DNA, the CDR3 is TGTGCCAGCAGCCCTACCCCGGACACAGCTAGCTCCTACGAGCAGTACTTC. Using reference TRBV7-3 and TRBJ2-7 for the parts outside the CDR3, the full variable domain is GAGVSQTPSNKVTEKGKYVELRCDPISGHTALYWYRQSLGQGPEFLIYFQGTGAADDSGLPNDRFFAVRPEGSVSTLKIQRTERGDSAVYLCASSPTPDTASSYEQYFGPGTRLTVT.

V is TRBV29-1 and J is TRBJ2-4, with 11 nucleotides matching TRBD1. This CDR3 contains 16 residues. Germline CDR1 SQVTM, CDR2 ANQGSEA. Unmatched junction bases numbered 15, after V lost 6 bases and J lost 8 bases. CDR3 amino acids: CSVGRTGGHLIDIQYF. Written as DNA, the CDR3 is TGCAGCGTAGGCAGGACAGGGGGCCATTTGATTGACATTCAGTACTTC.

The chain recombines TRBV15 with TRBJ1-2; D is possibly TRBD1 (6 bases). The CDR3 loop spans 15 amino acids. The V end lost 1 base, the J end lost 4 bases, and 13 bases lay between the germline ends. CDR1 and CDR2 (germline): LNHNV, YYDKDF (reference sequence). The CDR3 protein is CATSRALDRIYGYTF. CDR3 bases: TGTGCCACCAGCAGAGCGTTAGACAGGATCTATGGCTACACCTTC.

This clonotype was detected only a few times. The CDR3 nucleotides are TGTGCCAGCAGCCAACGTTCGGGACTCACGCGCACAGATACGCAGTATTTT. It specifies CASSQRSGLTRTDTQYF. V is TRBV3-1 and J is TRBJ2-3; D is possibly TRBD2 (6 bases). Germline V gene sequence: CDR1 LGHDT, CDR2 YNNKEL (reference sequence). The CDR3 covers 17 residues. V lost 2 bases to trimming and J lost 1 base, with 16 bases between them.

As regards this clonotype: A much more abundant neighbour one base away suggests this may be a read error. This rearrangement joins TRBV5-1 to TRBJ2-1, with D unresolved. The CDR3 is 16 amino acids. Germline lookup yields CDR1 SGHRS and CDR2 YFSETQ. The CDR3 here is CVSSLAAQPVYNEQFF. As DNA, the CDR3 is TGCGTCAGCAGCTTGGCCGCCCAGCCGGTTTACAATGAGCAGTTCTTC.

The V and J genes are TRBV7-3 and TRBJ1-3, with D possibly being TRBD1 (5 bases). The CDR3 length is 14 residues. The V and J ends lost 5 bases and 3 bases respectively, with 11 bases between them. Germline CDR1 SGHTA, CDR2 FQGTGA. The CDR3 is CASSPGGDGNTIYF. CDR3 nucleotide sequence: TGTGCCAGCAGCCCCGGGGGGGATGGAAACACCATATATTTT.

This clonotype occurred a few times. DNA of the CDR3: TGCGCCAGCAGCCAAGTTCCGGGACAGGGAAATGAAAAACTGTTTTTT. It encodes CASSQVPGQGNEKLFF. The chain is built from TRBV4-1 and TRBJ1-4; 9 bases match TRBD1. The germline gives CDR1 MGHRA, CDR2 YSYEKL. There are 16 residues in the CDR3. Unmatched junction bases numbered 5, after V lost 1 base and J lost 5 bases.

This clonotype showed up many times. The rearrangement links TRBV13 to TRBJ2-2; 10 positions agree with TRBD1. CDR3 length equals 16 residues. Trimming at V came to 6 bases and at J to 3 bases, leaving 7 bases not matched to a gene. Germline loops: CDR1 PRHDT, CDR2 FYEKMQ (reference sequence). Here the CDR3 DNA reads TGTGCCAGCAGTCGCGGGACAGGGGCTTACACCGGGGAGCTGTTTTTT. It codes for CASSRGTGAYTGELFF.

This clonotype showed up many times. The rearrangement uses TRBV3-1 and TRBJ2-3, with 8 bases identical to TRBD2. The CDR3 runs 16 residues. Unmatched junction bases numbered 8, after V lost 4 bases and J lost 2 bases. Germline assignment: CDR1 LGHDT and CDR2 YNNKEL (reference sequence). CDR3: CASSPAGGLNTDTQYF. The DNA of the CDR3 is TGTGCCAGCAGCCCGGCGGGGGGATTAAACACAGATACGCAGTATTTT.

This clonotype was picked up many times. The chain couples TRBV20-1 to TRBJ1-1, with D possibly being TRBD1 (5 bases). Germline V gene lookup returns CDR1 DFQATT and CDR2 SNEGSKA (reference sequence). V dropped 8 bases and J dropped 2 bases, with 15 bases sitting between them. The CDR3 consists of 13 residues. The CDR3 sequence: CSQEGDRNTEAFF. In nucleotides, the CDR3 is TGCAGTCAAGAAGGGGATCGAAACACTGAAGCTTTCTTT.

The V call is TRBV15, the J call TRBJ1-4; D is perhaps TRBD1 (5 bases). The CDR3 runs 14 residues. CDR1 LNHNV and CDR2 YYDKDF come from the germline V gene (reference sequence). V lost 1 base and J lost 7, with 10 bases in between. In DNA, the CDR3 is TGTGCCACCAGCAGAGCGGGGAGGGGTGAAAAACTGTTTTTT. Translation gives CATSRAGRGEKLFF.

This clonotype showed up many times. The J gene is TRBJ1-1, the V gene TRBV18; a possible D gene is TRBD1 (6 bases). Germline values: CDR1 KGHSH, CDR2 LQKENI. V was pared by 1 base and J by 1 base, with 13 bases between. The CDR3 extends over 16 amino acids. As DNA, the CDR3 is TGTGCCAGCTCACCACGCGAACAGGGAGAGAACACTGAAGCTTTCTTT. Its translation: CASSPREQGENTEAFF.

This clonotype appeared many times. The chain employs TRBV6-1 and TRBJ1-5; D call uncertain. This CDR3 contains 15 residues. Trimming left V 6 bases short and J 0 bases short, with 12 bases between. In germline, CDR1 is MNHNS, CDR2 SASEGT. The CDR3 loop reads CASRSGRISNQPQHF. The CDR3 DNA reads as TGTGCCAGCAGGAGTGGACGGATTAGCAATCAGCCCCAGCATTTT.

The chain has TRBV6-1 and TRBJ2-7; 7 bases line up with TRBD1. The germline V gene has CDR1 MNHNS and CDR2 SASEGT. There are 16 residues in the CDR3. Germline trimming cut 5 bases from V and 1 base from J; bases unmatched to any gene: 11. CDR3 nucleotide sequence: TGTGCCAGCAGTCTATTGTCCACAGGGGCATCCTACGAGCAGTACTTC. Protein: CASSLLSTGASYEQYF.

CDR3 in amino acids: CASSPEAGAGNTIYF. The CDR3, as DNA: TGTGCCAGCAGTCCAGAGGCAGGGGCTGGAAACACCATATATTTT. This chain connects TRBV7-6 to TRBJ1-3, with a weak D call TRBD1 (6 bases). CDR1 is SGHVS, CDR2 FNYEAQ, per germline. The germline V and J ends were trimmed by 6 bases and 2 bases, with 14 bases remaining between them. The CDR3 has 15 residues. The full variable domain, its missing parts supplied by reference TRBV7-6 and TRBJ1-3, is GAGVSQSPRYKVTKRGQDVALRCDPISGHVSLYWYRQALGQGPEFLTYFNYEAQQDKSGLPNDRFSAERPEGSISTLTIQRTEQRDSAMYRCASSPEAGAGNTIYFGEGSWLTVV.

The table lists this clonotype with a few counts. The rearrangement uses TRBV6-1 and TRBJ1-6, with a weak D call TRBD1 (6 bases). Germline V gene sequence: CDR1 MNHNS, CDR2 SASEGT. V lost 5 bases and J lost 2, with 31 bases in between. CDR3 length: 22 residues. Written as DNA, the CDR3 is TGTGCCAGCAGTACGATGGGGTGGTTGAGGGGGACTCGGAGCACCTATAATTCACCCCTCCACTTT. Amino acid sequence: CASSTMGWLRGTRSTYNSPLHF.

This clonotype has at least ten counts. J is TRBJ1-5 and V is TRBV6-2 or TRBV6-3; perhaps TRBD1 as D (5 bases). The CDR3 runs to 14 residues. Germline V gives CDR1 MNHEY, CDR2 SVGEGT. The germline V and J ends were trimmed by 5 bases and 6 bases, with 14 bases remaining between them. CDR3 DNA: TGTGCCAGCAGTGTCCGGGACTATATTCAGCCCCAGCATTTT. It codes for CASSVRDYIQPQHF.

This clonotype appeared many times. The chain links TRBV11-2 to TRBJ2-1; 8 bases are shared with TRBD2. With 5 bases clipped from V and 1 base from J, the junction kept 10 bases outside the gene matches. The CDR3 length is 17 residues. Germline CDR1 and CDR2: SGHAT and FQNNGV. The CDR3 loop is CASSPLGTSLSYNEQFF. CDR3 in DNA: TGTGCCAGCAGCCCTCTTGGGACTAGTTTGTCCTACAATGAGCAGTTCTTC.